This T cell receptor (beta chain) was obtained from a study of T cell repertoires in cytomegalovirus infection. This clonotype has at least ten counts. V trimming: 6 bases; J trimming: 4 bases; junction bases outside the gene matches: 7. Germline CDR1 and CDR2: MNHEY and SVGAGI. The CDR3 extends over 16 amino acids. A single record per CDR3 protein comes from TCRdb applying MiXCR to the reads. The repertoire consists of fewer than 550,000 distinct CDR3 sequences, with 16% occurring once and the leading ten covering roughly 25%. This clonotype originated in a human donor in good health (CMV status not recorded). Some clones in this sample may be carry-over from other donors' samples. V and J are TRBV6-5 and TRBJ1-6; 9 bases align to TRBD1. The sample was CD8+ T cells from PBMCs. The CDR3 sequence is CASSPYGQGYNSPLHF. Written as DNA, the CDR3 is TGTGCCAGCAGCCCCTACGGACAGGGGTATAATTCACCCCTCCACTTT.